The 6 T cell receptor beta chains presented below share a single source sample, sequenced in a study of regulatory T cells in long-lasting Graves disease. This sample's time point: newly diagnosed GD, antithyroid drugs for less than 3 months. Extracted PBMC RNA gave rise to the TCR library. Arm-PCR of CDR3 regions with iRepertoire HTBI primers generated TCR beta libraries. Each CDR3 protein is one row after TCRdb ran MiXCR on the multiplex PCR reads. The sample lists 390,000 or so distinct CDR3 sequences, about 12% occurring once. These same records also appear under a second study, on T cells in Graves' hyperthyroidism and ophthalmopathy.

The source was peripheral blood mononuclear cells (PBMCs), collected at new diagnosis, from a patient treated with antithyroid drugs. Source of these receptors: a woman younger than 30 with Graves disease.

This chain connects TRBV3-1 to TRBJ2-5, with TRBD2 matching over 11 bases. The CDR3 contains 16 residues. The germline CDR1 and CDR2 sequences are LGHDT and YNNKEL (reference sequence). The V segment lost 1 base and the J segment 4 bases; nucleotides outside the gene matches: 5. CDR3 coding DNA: TGTGCCAGCAGCCAAGGACTAGCGGGGCCTCGAGAGACCCAGTACTTC. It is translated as CASSQGLAGPRETQYF.

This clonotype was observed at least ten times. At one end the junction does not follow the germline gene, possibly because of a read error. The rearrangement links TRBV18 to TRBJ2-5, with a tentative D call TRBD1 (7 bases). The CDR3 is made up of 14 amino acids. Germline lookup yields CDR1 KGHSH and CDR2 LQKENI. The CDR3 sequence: CASSPQGRQETQYF. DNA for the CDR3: TGTGCCAGCTCGCCACAGGGGAGGCAAGAGACCCAGTACTTC.

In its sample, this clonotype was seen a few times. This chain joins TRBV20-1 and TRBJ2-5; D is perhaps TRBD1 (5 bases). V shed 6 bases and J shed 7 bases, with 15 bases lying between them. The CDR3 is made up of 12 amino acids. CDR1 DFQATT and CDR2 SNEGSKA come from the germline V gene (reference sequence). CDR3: CSADQGLSTQYF. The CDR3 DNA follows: TGCAGTGCCGACCAGGGTTTGTCGACCCAGTACTTC.

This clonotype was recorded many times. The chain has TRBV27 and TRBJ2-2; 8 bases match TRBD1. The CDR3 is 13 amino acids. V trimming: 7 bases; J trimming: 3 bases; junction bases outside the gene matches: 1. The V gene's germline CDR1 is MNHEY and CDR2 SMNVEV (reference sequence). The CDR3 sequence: CASKTGDTGELFF. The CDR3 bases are TGTGCCAGCAAGACAGGGGACACCGGGGAGCTGTTTTTT.

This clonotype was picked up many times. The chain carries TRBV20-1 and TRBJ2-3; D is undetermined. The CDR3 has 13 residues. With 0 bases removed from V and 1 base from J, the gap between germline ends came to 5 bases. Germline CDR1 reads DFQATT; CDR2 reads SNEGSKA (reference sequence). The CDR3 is CSARDWGTDTQYF. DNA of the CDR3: TGCAGTGCTAGAGATTGGGGCACAGATACGCAGTATTTT.

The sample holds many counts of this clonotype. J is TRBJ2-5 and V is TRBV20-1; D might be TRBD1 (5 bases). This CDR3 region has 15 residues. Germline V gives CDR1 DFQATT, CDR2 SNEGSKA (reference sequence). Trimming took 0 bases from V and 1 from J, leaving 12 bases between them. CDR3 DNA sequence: TGCAGTGCTAGAGATCACAGGCTTGTCCAAGAGACCCAGTACTTC. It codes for CSARDHRLVQETQYF.